This entry lists 22 T cell receptor beta chains sequenced from one sample in a study of tumor-infiltrating lymphocytes in primary liver carcinoma. Using a constant-region primer together with ProtoScript II reverse transcriptase, TCR beta cDNA was made from about 500 ng of total RNA. Construction of TCR beta libraries relied on three successive nested multiplex PCR rounds employing slightly modified ARM-PCR. Two initial PCR rounds of around 10 cycles each paired TRBV1-TRBV30 forward primers with a C-beta reverse primer. TCRdb ran MiXCR on the multiplex PCR reads and lists one entry per CDR3 protein. The table shows approximately 320,000 distinct CDR3 sequences, with roughly three fifths occurring only once. Blood RNA was derived from unsorted whole blood, and germline DNA was extracted too. Source material: peripheral blood. The source of these receptors is a woman aged 30 to 39 with primary liver carcinoma and hepatitis B virus infection.

This clonotype showed up just once. This sequence joins TRBV28 and TRBJ1-2; maybe TRBD1 (5 bases). Germline CDR1 reads MDHEN; CDR2 reads SYDVKM. Trimming stripped 5 bases from V and 9 bases from J, with 16 bases between. This CDR3 is 13 amino acids long. CDR3 in amino acids: CASSRDGHGSYTF. The CDR3 DNA follows: TGTGCCAGCAGTCGGGACGGACATGGTAGCTACACCTTC.

V usage is TRBV2 and J usage is TRBJ2-3, with TRBD2 identical over 7 bases. V dropped 7 bases and J dropped 2; count of bases not matched to a gene: 9. In germline, CDR1 is SNHLY, CDR2 FYNNEI. The CDR3 has 15 residues. The CDR3 is CASKGGRFHTDTQYF. DNA of the CDR3: TGTGCCAGCAAAGGCGGGAGATTTCACACAGATACGCAGTATTTT.

The chain is built from TRBV12-3 or TRBV12-4 and TRBJ2-6; 10 bases line up with TRBD1. The CDR3 spans 16 residues. V shed 9 bases and J 1 base; nucleotides not matched to a gene: 6. The CDR3 spells CASRDRGISGANVLTF. The CDR3 nucleotides are TGTGCCAGTCGGGACAGGGGAATATCTGGGGCCAACGTCCTGACTTTC.

The V call is TRBV5-6, the J call TRBJ2-7, with D perhaps matching TRBD2 (6 bases). The germline V gene has CDR1 SGHDT and CDR2 YYEEEE. Trimming left V 4 bases short and J 1 base short, with 9 bases between. The CDR3 totals 13 residues. CDR3 region: CASSGGTSYEQYF. CDR3 in DNA: TGTGCCAGCAGCGGAGGGACTTCCTACGAGCAGTACTTC. Using reference TRBV5-6 and TRBJ2-7 for the parts outside the CDR3, the full variable domain is DAGVTQSPTHLIKTRGQQVTLRCSPKSGHDTVSWYQQALGQGPQFIFQYYEEEERQRGNFPDRFSGHQFPNYSSELNVNALLLGDSALYLCASSGGTSYEQYFGPGTRLTVT.

This clonotype turned up a few times. J is TRBJ2-1 and V is TRBV30; D gene uncertain. The CDR3 runs to 11 residues. Germline CDR1 is GTSNPN and CDR2 is SVGIG (reference sequence). The CDR3 DNA reads as TGTGCAGTGAGCCGTAACGGTGAGCAGTTCTTC. Amino acids: CAVSRNGEQFF. Full variable domain (remainder filled in from reference TRBV30 and TRBJ2-1): SQTIHQWPATLVQPVGSPLSLECTVEGTSNPNLYWYRQAAGRGLQLLFYSVGIGQISSEVPQNLSASRPQDRQFILSSKKLLLSDSGFYLCAVSRNGEQFFGPGTRLTVL.

This rearrangement joins TRBV23-1 to TRBJ2-5; the match to TRBD1 covers 7 bases. TRBV23-1 is assigned to the ORF class and has an uncertain function. The trim removed 4 bases at V and 5 bases at J, leaving 7 bases unmatched. This CDR3 has 14 amino acids. CDR3 bases: TGCGCCAGCAGTCCGTATAGACAGGGTGAGACCCAGTACTTC. Translated, it gives CASSPYRQGETQYF.

This clonotype was detected a few times. A much larger clone sits a single nucleotide away, making a read error possible. The CDR3 bases are TGCAGCGCGGAAACCGGGAACCAAGAGGCCCAGTACTTC. Translating it yields CSAETGNQEAQYF. The V and J genes are TRBV29-1 and TRBJ2-5; possible D gene TRBD2, 5 bases. The CDR3 totals 13 residues. Germline V CDR1 and CDR2: SQVTM, ANQGSEA.

The V gene is TRBV5-4, the J gene TRBJ2-7; 7 bases match TRBD2. The germline gives CDR1 SGHNT, CDR2 YYREEE (reference sequence). Losses at the gene ends were 6 bases for V and 0 bases for J; bases not matched to a gene: 9. CDR3 size: 15 residues. CDR3 DNA: TGTGCCAGCACCAAGAATAGCGGGCACTCCTACGAGCAGTACTTC. Amino acids: CASTKNSGHSYEQYF.

This clonotype was found many times. The J gene is TRBJ1-4, the V gene TRBV4-3; TRBD1 might be the D (5 bases). The germline V gene has CDR1 LGHNA and CDR2 YSLEER. CDR3 length: 15 residues. V lost 4 bases and J 6 bases, leaving 15 bases between the germline ends. The CDR3 loop reads CASSPGSGRDEKLFF. CDR3 in DNA: TGCGCCAGCAGCCCGGGTTCAGGGAGAGATGAAAAACTGTTTTTT.

CDR3 in DNA: TGTGCCAGCAGCTTTTCCGCAGCCTACGAGCAGTACTTC. Translated, it gives CASSFSAAYEQYF. This rearrangement joins TRBV7-2 to TRBJ2-7; unclear D gene. This CDR3 contains 13 residues. Germline V gene data show CDR1 as SGHTA and CDR2 as FQGNSA. Trimming cost V 3 bases and J 2 bases, with 8 bases left between them.

The chain couples TRBV6-2 or TRBV6-3 to TRBJ1-5; D perhaps matches TRBD1 (6 bases). Trimming pared 10 bases from V and 0 bases from J, leaving 7 bases between. CDR1 is MNHEY, CDR2 SVGEGT, per germline. This CDR3 has 12 amino acids. CDR3 nucleotides: TGTGCCAACAGGGATAGCAATCAGCCCCAGCATTTT. It yields the protein CANRDSNQPQHF.

This clonotype was seen more than once but under ten times. The V call is TRBV29-1, the J call TRBJ2-3, with 8 nucleotides matching TRBD1. The V segment lost 7 bases and the J segment 3 bases; nucleotides outside the gene matches: 18. Looked up from germline, CDR1 is SQVTM and CDR2 is ANQGSEA. This CDR3 contains 17 residues. The CDR3 DNA sequence: TGCAGCGCTGTGGGTGTGGACAGGGATTTTTTTACAGATACGCAGTATTTT. Translation gives CSAVGVDRDFFTDTQYF.

A note on this clonotype: An end of the junction does not agree with germline; a read error may underlie this. V usage is TRBV5-1 and J usage is TRBJ2-7; D possibly corresponds to TRBD2 (5 bases). The CDR3 runs to 14 residues. Germline V lookup: CDR1 SGHRS, CDR2 YFSETQ. For the CDR3, the DNA is TGCGCCAGCAGTTTGGGCGGGTCTCCCCACGAGCAGTACTTC. It specifies CASSLGGSPHEQYF.

The V call is TRBV14, the J call TRBJ2-1, with 12 positions matching TRBD2. The CDR3 covers 15 residues. Germline values: CDR1 SGHDN, CDR2 FVKESK. V shed 5 bases, J shed 5 bases, and the junction held 4 bases outside the gene matches. The DNA for the CDR3 is TGTGCCAGCAGCGTCCGGACTAGCGGGAACAATGAGCAGTTCTTC. Amino acids: CASSVRTSGNNEQFF.

This clonotype was found many times. The chain uses TRBV6-5 and TRBJ2-6, with TRBD1 matching over 7 bases. The V gene end was trimmed by 3 bases and the J gene end by 0 bases; junction bases not matched to a gene: 5. The CDR3 totals 17 residues. CDR1 MNHEY and CDR2 SVGAGI come from the germline V gene. In nucleotides, the CDR3 is TGTGCCAGCAGTTATTCGGGACAGAGCTCTGGGGCCAACGTCCTGACTTTC. Its protein is CASSYSGQSSGANVLTF.

The chain recombines TRBV6-2 or TRBV6-3 with TRBJ2-1, with 10 bases fitting TRBD2. V lost 3 bases and J lost 2; bases outside the gene matches: 7. The CDR3 totals 17 residues. Germline V gives CDR1 MNHEY, CDR2 SVGEGT. The CDR3 DNA reads as TGTGCCAGCAGTTATCAAGGACTAGCGGTAGCCTACAATGAGCAGTTCTTC. Its translation is CASSYQGLAVAYNEQFF.

The rearrangement uses TRBV6-5 and TRBJ1-2; D is perhaps TRBD1 (5 bases). Germline assignment: CDR1 MNHEY and CDR2 SVGAGI. Deletions cut 3 bases from V and 6 bases from J, with 14 bases between. The CDR3 has 14 residues. The chain's CDR3 is CASSYSGTEDGYTF. The CDR3 bases are TGTGCCAGCAGTTATAGTGGGACGGAGGATGGCTACACCTTC.

This clonotype was detected once. A much bigger clone sits one base away, suggesting this may be a read error. CDR3 region: CVSKSRGSPLHF. The CDR3, as DNA: TGTGTCAGCAAGTCCAGGGGATCACCCCTCCACTTT. The chain joins TRBV12-3 or TRBV12-4 to TRBJ1-6; weak D call: TRBD1 (6 bases). The CDR3 has 12 amino acids.

The rearrangement joins TRBV11-2 to TRBJ1-4; 7 nucleotides line up with TRBD1. The junction had 9 bases not matched to a gene; V was cut back by 1 base and J by 7 bases. In germline, CDR1 is SGHAT, CDR2 FQNNGV. The CDR3 loop spans 16 amino acids. CDR3 amino acids: CASSLGPGGSLEKLFF. The CDR3 DNA is TGTGCCAGCAGCTTAGGTCCAGGGGGGAGTCTTGAAAAACTGTTTTTT.

Note on this clonotype: A much larger clone lies one base from this, so it may be a read error. The chain has TRBV4-1 and TRBJ1-2; possibly TRBD1 for D (5 bases). V dropped 4 bases and J dropped 3 bases, with 12 bases sitting between them. Germline values: CDR1 MGHRA, CDR2 YSYEKL. The CDR3 spans 14 residues. The CDR3, as DNA: TGCGCCAGCAGCCCCCTTGACAGCCACTATGGCTACACCTTC. The encoded protein is CASSPLDSHYGYTF.

To note about this clonotype: One junction end does not reproduce the germline sequence, and a read error may be involved. The chain has TRBV4-1 and TRBJ2-1; TRBD2 matches 7 bases. From germline, CDR1 is MGHRA and CDR2 YSYEKL. The CDR3 is 12 amino acids. As DNA, the CDR3 is TGCGCCAACAGCCAAGTGGGGGGGGAGCAGTTCTTC. Protein: CANSQVGGEQFF.

This clonotype was recorded once. One junction end does not reproduce the germline sequence, and a read error may be involved. The genes are TRBV12-3 or TRBV12-4 and TRBJ2-4, with 7 positions matching TRBD1. This CDR3 has 15 amino acids. CDR3 protein: CASSSLQGPYGIQYF. The CDR3 nucleotides read TGTGCCAGCAGTTCCCTACAGGGGCCCTACGGCATTCAGTACTTT.